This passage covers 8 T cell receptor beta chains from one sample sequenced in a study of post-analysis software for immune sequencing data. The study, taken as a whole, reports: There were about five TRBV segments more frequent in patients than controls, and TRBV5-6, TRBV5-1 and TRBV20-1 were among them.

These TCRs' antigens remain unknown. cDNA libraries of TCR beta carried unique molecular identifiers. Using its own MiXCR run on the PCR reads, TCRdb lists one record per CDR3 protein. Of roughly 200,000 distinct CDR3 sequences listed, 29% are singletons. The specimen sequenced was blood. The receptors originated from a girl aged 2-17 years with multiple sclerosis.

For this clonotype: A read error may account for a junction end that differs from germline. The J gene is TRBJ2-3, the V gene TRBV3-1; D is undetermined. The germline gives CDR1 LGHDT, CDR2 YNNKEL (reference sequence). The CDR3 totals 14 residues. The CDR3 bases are TGCGCCGGCAGCCAGGACCCCTCTTGGGATACGCAGTATTTT. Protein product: CAGSQDPSWDTQYF.

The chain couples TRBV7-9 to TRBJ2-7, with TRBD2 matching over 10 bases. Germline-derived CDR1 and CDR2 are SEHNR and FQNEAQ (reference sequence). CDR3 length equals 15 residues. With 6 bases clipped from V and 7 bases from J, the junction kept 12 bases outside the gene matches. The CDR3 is CASSPSGGVAGEQYF. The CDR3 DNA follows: TGTGCCAGCAGTCCTAGCGGGGGCGTTGCGGGTGAGCAGTACTTC. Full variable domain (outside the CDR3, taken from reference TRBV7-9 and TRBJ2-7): DTGVSQNPRHKITKRGQNVTFRCDPISEHNRLYWYRQTLGQGPEFLTYFQNEAQLEKSRLLSDRFSAERPKGSFSTLEIQRTEQGDSAMYLCASSPSGGVAGEQYFGPGTRLTVT.

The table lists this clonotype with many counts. CDR3 DNA sequence: TGCGCCAGCAGCATGGAAAAGAGCACAGATACGCAGTATTTT. This translates into CASSMEKSTDTQYF. V gene TRBV5-1 combines with J gene TRBJ2-3; D uncertain. The CDR3 runs to 14 residues. V was cut by 4 bases and J by 0 bases, with 9 bases left in between. From germline, CDR1 is SGHRS and CDR2 YFSETQ. Full variable domain (outside the CDR3, taken from reference TRBV5-1 and TRBJ2-3): KAGVTQTPRYLIKTRGQQVTLSCSPISGHRSVSWYQQTPGQGLQFLFEYFSETQRNKGNFPGRFSGRQFSNSRSEMNVSTLELGDSALYLCASSMEKSTDTQYFGPGTRLTVL.

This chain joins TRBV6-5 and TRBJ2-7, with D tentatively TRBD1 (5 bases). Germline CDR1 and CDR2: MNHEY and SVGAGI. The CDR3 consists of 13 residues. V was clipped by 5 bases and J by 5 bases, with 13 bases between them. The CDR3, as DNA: TGTGCCAGCAGTGCCCCTGGGGCCGACGAGCAGTACTTC. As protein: CASSAPGADEQYF.

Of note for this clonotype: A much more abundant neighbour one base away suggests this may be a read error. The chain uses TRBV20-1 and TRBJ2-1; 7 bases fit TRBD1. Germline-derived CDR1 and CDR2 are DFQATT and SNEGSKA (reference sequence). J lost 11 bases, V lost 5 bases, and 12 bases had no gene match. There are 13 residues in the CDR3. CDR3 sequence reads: CSAPETGDGKQFF. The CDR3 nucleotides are TGCAGTGCTCCTGAAACAGGGGACGGTAAGCAGTTCTTC.

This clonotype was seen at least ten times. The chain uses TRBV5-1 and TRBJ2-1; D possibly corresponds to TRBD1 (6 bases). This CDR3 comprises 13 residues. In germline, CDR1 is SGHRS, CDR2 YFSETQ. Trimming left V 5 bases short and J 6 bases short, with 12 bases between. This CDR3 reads CASRQGQFNEQFF. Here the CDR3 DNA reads TGCGCCAGCAGACAGGGTCAATTCAATGAGCAGTTCTTC.

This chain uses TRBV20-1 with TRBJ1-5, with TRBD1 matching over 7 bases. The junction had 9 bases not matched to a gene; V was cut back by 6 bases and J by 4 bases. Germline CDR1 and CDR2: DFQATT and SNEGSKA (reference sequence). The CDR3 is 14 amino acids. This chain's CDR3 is CSALTGAGNQPQHF. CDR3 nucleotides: TGCAGTGCCCTCACAGGGGCAGGGAATCAGCCCCAGCATTTT.

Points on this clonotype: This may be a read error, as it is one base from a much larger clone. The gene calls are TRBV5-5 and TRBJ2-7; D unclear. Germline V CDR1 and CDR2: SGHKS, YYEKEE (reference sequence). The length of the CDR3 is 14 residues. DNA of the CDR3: TGTGTCAGCAGTGCCCAGTGGAGCTCCTACGAGCAGTACTTC. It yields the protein CVSSAQWSSYEQYF.